The T cell receptor beta chain described here comes from a study of cytomegalovirus exposure and HLA in healthy donors. Looking at the study overall: In terms of ancestry, the Caucasian-associated cluster contained roughly 80% of the roughly 400 genotyped donors.

The germline V gene encodes CDR1 LNHNV and CDR2 YYDKDF (reference sequence). V dropped 0 bases and J dropped 4 bases, with 7 bases sitting between them. This CDR3 comprises 14 residues. The study, taken as a whole, reports: As a later analysis showed, a missense DCLRE1C variant was linked to trimming of TCR beta V- and J-genes. A likely sequencing artifact accounted for one observed cluster of highly shared sequence variants. An ancestry cluster, one associated with Asian ancestry, reportedly showed fewer N-insertions than the approximately 650-donor mean in a later analysis.

This clone turned up a few times. Its antigen is currently unknown. PCR involved 60 Vbeta and 13 Jbeta primers. Using immunoSEQ multiplex PCR, the repertoire was profiled, and TCRdb retains in-frame clones only, with some absent. Of about 200,000 clones listed, 82% are singletons. The sequence was obtained from a boy between 2 and 10 years old in good health and CMV-seronegative. Sequences were obtained from PBMCs. V usage is TRBV15 and J usage is TRBJ1-5; the D is unclear. CDR3 sequence: CATSRDFRNQPQHF. CDR3 nucleotide sequence: TGTGCCACCAGCAGAGATTTCAGGAATCAGCCCCAGCATTTT.